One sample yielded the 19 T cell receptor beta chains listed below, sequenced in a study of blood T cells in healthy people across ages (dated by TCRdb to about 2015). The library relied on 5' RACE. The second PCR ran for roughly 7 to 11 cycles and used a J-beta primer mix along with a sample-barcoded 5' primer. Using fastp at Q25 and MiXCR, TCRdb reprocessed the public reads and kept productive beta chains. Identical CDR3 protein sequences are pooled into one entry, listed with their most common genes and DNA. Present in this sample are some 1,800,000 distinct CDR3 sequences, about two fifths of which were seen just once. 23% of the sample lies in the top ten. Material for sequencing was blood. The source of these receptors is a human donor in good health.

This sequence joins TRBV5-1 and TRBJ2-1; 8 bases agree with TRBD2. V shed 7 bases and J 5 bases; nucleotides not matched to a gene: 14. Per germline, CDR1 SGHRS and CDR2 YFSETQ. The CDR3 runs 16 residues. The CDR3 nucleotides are TGCGCCAGCGGAGGATCTAGCGGGCCCCGTCACAATGAGCAGTTCTTC. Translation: CASGGSSGPRHNEQFF.

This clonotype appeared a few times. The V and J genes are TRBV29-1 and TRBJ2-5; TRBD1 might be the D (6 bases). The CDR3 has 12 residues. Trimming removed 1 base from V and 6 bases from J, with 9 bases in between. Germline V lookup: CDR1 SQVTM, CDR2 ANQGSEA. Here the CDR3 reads CSVEVGAKTQYF. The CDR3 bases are TGCAGCGTTGAAGTGGGGGCGAAGACCCAGTACTTC.

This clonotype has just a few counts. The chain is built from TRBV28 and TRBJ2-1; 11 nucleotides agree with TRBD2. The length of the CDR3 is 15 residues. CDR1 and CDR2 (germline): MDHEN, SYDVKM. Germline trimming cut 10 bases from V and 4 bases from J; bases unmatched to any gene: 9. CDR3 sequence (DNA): TGTGCCACCGACCTTAGCGGGGGGGCTTACAATGAGCAGTTCTTC. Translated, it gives CATDLSGGAYNEQFF.

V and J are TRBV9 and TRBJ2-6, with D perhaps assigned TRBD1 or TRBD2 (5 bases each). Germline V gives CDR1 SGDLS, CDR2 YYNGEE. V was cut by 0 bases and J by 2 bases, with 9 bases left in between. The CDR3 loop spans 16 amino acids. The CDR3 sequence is CASSVGLGAGANVLTF. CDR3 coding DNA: TGTGCCAGCAGCGTAGGTTTGGGGGCTGGGGCCAACGTCCTGACTTTC. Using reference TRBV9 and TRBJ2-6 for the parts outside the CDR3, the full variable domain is DSGVTQTPKHLITATGQRVTLRCSPRSGDLSVYWYQQSLDQGLQFLIQYYNGEERAKGNILERFSAQQFPDLHSELNLSSLELGDSALYFCASSVGLGAGANVLTFGAGSRLTVL.

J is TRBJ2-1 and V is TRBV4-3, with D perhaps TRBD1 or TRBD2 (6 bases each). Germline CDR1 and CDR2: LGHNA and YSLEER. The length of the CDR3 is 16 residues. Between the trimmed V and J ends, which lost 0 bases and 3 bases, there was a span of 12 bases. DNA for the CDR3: TGCGCCAGCAGCCAAGATCGGGGGCCCGACTACAATGAGCAGTTCTTC. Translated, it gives CASSQDRGPDYNEQFF.

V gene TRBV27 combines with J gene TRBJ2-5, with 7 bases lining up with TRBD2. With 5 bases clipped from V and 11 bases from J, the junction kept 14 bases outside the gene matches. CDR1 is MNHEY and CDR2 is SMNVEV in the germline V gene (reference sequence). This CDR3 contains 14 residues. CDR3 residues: CASSLQQGRREQYF. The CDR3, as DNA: TGTGCCAGCAGTCTCCAGCAGGGAAGGCGGGAGCAGTACTTC.

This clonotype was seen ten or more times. The CDR3 spells CASSYNENYEQYF. In nucleotides, the CDR3 is TGTGCCAGCAGTTACAACGAGAACTACGAGCAGTACTTC. The gene calls are TRBV6-2 or TRBV6-3 and TRBJ2-7; D is ambiguous. Trimming removed 2 bases at V and 3 bases at J, with 8 bases between. There are 13 residues in the CDR3. Germline V lookup: CDR1 MNHEY, CDR2 SVGEGT.

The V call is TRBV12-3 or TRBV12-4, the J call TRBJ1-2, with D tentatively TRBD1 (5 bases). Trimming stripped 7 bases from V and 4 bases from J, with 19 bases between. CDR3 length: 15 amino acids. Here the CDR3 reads CASTSGALSGYGYTF. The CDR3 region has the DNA TGTGCCAGCACCTCCGGGGCCCTAAGCGGCTATGGCTACACCTTC.

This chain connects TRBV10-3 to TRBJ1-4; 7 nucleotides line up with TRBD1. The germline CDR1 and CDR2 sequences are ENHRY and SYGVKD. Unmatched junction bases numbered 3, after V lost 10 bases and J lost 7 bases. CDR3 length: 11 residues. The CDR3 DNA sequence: TGTGCCACCAGGGACAGTGAAAAACTGTTTTTT. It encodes CATRDSEKLFF.

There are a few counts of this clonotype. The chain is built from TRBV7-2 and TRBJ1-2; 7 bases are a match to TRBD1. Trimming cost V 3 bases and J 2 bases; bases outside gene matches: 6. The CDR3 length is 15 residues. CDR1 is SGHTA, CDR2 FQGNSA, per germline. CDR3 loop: CASSFSGGQNYGYTF. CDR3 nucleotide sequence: TGTGCCAGCAGCTTTTCCGGGGGACAGAACTATGGCTACACCTTC.

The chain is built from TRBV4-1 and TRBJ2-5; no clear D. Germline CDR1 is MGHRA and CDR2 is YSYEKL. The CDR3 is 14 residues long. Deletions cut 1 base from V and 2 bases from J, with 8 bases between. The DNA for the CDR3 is TGCGCCAGCAGCCAAGTTGGGATGCAAGAGACCCAGTACTTC. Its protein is CASSQVGMQETQYF.

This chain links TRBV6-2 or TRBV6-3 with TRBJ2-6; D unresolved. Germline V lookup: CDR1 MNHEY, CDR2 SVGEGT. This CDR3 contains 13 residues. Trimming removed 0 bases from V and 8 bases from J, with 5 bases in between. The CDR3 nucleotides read TGTGCCAGCAGTTACTCGTCTCCCAACGTCCTGACTTTC. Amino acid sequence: CASSYSSPNVLTF.

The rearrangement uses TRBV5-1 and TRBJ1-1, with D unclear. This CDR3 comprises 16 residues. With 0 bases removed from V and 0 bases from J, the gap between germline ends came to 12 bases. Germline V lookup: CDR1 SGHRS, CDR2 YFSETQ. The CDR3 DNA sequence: TGCGCCAGCAGCTTGGCAACAGATTTCTTGAACACTGAAGCTTTCTTT. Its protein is CASSLATDFLNTEAFF. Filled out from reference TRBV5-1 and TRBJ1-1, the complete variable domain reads KAGVTQTPRYLIKTRGQQVTLSCSPISGHRSVSWYQQTPGQGLQFLFEYFSETQRNKGNFPGRFSGRQFSNSRSEMNVSTLELGDSALYLCASSLATDFLNTEAFFGQGTRLTVV.

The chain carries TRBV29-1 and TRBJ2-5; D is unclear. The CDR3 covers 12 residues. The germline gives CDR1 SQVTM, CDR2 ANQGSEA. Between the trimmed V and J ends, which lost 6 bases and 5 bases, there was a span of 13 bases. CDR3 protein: CSVGWKGETQYF. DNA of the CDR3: TGCAGCGTGGGGTGGAAAGGGGAGACCCAGTACTTC.

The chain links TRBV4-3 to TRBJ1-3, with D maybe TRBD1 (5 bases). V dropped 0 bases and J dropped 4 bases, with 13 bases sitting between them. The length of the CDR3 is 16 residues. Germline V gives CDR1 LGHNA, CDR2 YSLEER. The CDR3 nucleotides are TGCGCCAGCAGCCAAGATCATCGAGGGGAGGGAAACACCATATATTTT. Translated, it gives CASSQDHRGEGNTIYF.

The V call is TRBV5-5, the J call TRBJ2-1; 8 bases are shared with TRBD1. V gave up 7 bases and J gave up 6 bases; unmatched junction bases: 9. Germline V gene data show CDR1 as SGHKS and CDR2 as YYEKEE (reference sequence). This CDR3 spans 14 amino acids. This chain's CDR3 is CASGKRQGTNEQFF. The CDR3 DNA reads TGTGCCAGCGGGAAACGACAGGGGACCAATGAGCAGTTCTTC. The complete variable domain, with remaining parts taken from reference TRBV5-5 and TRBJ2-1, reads DAGVTQSPTHLIKTRGQQVTLRCSPISGHKSVSWYQQVLGQGPQFIFQYYEKEERGRGNFPDRFSARQFPNYSSELNVNALLLGDSALYLCASGKRQGTNEQFFGPGTRLTVL.

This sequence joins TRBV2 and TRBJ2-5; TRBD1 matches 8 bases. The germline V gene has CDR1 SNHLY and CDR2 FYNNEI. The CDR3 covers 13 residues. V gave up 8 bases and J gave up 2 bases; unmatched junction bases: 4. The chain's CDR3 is CASAGTGQETQYF. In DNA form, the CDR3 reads TGTGCCAGCGCCGGGACAGGACAAGAGACCCAGTACTTC.

The CDR3 bases are TGTGCCAGCAGCTTAGAGGCCCCCCTTAGCAATCAGCCCCAGCATTTT. It yields the protein CASSLEAPLSNQPQHF. The chain links TRBV7-8 to TRBJ1-5, with D uncertain. The CDR3 spans 16 residues. Between the trimmed V and J ends, which lost 1 base and 0 bases, there was a span of 10 bases. Looked up from germline, CDR1 is SGHVS and CDR2 is FQNEAQ.

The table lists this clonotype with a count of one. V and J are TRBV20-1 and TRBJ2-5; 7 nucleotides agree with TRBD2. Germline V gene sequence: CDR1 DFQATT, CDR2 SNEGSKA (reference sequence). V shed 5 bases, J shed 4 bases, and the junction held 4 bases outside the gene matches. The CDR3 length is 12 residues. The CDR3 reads CSAWTRSETQYF. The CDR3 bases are TGCAGTGCTTGGACTAGGTCAGAGACCCAGTACTTC.